The sequence of this T cell receptor beta chain was determined in a study of Ad26.COV2.S vaccination and SARS-CoV-2 variants. Study-level findings and limits: Vaccine recipients surpassed placebo recipients in spike-specific TCR breadth.

Treatment defined: 15 to 20 received Ad26.COV2.S at low or high dose, single or two shots; about 5 received placebo; per-sample allocation not given. The study sampled participants on day 63 after the first vaccine or placebo injection. Sequenced by immunoSEQ multiplex PCR; TCRdb stores in-frame clones only, minus some. The sample has approximately 500,000 clones, around 85% seen once; the top ten hold around 13%. A single count supports this clone. Its antigen is unidentified. The receptor was derived from a person aged 18-60 years who received the Ad26.COV2.S COVID-19 vaccine or a placebo. The material sequenced was peripheral blood, taken in a trial of Ad26.COV2.S vaccine versus placebo.

The CDR3 coding sequence is TGTGCCTGGATCCCGTTACCTAGCGGGAGCCCACCTCTCGAGCAGTACTTC. Its protein product is CAWIPLPSGSPPLEQYF. The chain combines TRBV30 with TRBJ2-7, with TRBD2 identical over 10 bases. Germline values: CDR1 GTSNPN, CDR2 SVGIG (reference sequence). The V segment lost 4 bases and the J segment 6 bases; nucleotides outside the gene matches: 18. The CDR3 length is 17 residues.